A single sample is the source of the 21 T cell receptor beta chains below, sequenced in a study of blood T cell repertoires in COVID-19. Sequenced by immunoSEQ multiplex PCR; TCRdb stores in-frame clones only, minus some. The data contain 55,000 to 80,000 clones, around 83% of them singletons. Sequences were obtained from peripheral blood. The receptor set was obtained from a human donor in a cohort sampled during active COVID-19.

The rearrangement uses TRBV30 and TRBJ2-5; 9 bases match TRBD2. The CDR3 is 14 residues long. The ends lost 3 bases at V and 5 bases at J; junction bases unmatched: 7. Germline lookup yields CDR1 GTSNPN and CDR2 SVGIG (reference sequence). DNA of the CDR3: TGTGCCTGGAGCGTCCGCGGGGGGGCGGAGACCCAGTACTTC. Amino acid sequence: CAWSVRGGAETQYF. The whole variable domain, filled in from reference TRBV30 and TRBJ2-5, reads SQTIHQWPATLVQPVGSPLSLECTVEGTSNPNLYWYRQAAGRGLQLLFYSVGIGQISSEVPQNLSASRPQDRQFILSSKKLLLSDSGFYLCAWSVRGGAETQYFGPGTRLLVL.

V and J are TRBV7-6 and TRBJ2-1; 8 positions agree with TRBD2. J was trimmed by 0 bases and V by 6 bases; bases with no gene match: 4. CDR1 and CDR2 (germline): SGHVS, FNYEAQ. There are 15 residues in the CDR3. The CDR3 nucleotides are TGTGCCAGCAGTCCGAGCGGGAGCTCCTACAATGAGCAGTTCTTC. Translated: CASSPSGSSYNEQFF.

This sequence joins TRBV13 and TRBJ2-1; 8 bases match TRBD2. V lost 4 bases and J lost 10; bases outside the gene matches: 6. The germline CDR1 and CDR2 sequences are PRHDT and FYEKMQ (reference sequence). CDR3 length equals 13 residues. CDR3 loop: CASSSRTSSEQFF. CDR3 sequence (DNA): TGTGCCAGCAGCTCTCGGACTAGCAGCGAGCAGTTCTTC.

The chain links TRBV6-5 to TRBJ1-5, with 8 bases lining up with TRBD1. Trimming cost V 6 bases and J 3 bases; bases outside gene matches: 4. CDR1 MNHEY and CDR2 SVGAGI come from the germline V gene. CDR3 length: 14 residues. CDR3 in DNA: TGTGCCAGCAGCGAGGGACAGGCCAATCAGCCCCAGCATTTT. It codes for CASSEGQANQPQHF.

This clone was seen only a few times. This chain joins TRBV3-1 (or the pseudogene TRBV3-2) and TRBJ2-2, with no clear D. Trimming shortened V by 2 bases and J by 3 bases, and 4 bases separated the two germline ends. Germline V lookup: CDR1 LGHDT, CDR2 YNNKEL (reference sequence). CDR3 length: 13 amino acids. CDR3 bases: TGTGCCAGCAGCCAAACGGACACCGGGGAGCTGTTTTTT. This sequence encodes CASSQTDTGELFF.

This clone came up a few times. The chain couples TRBV19 to TRBJ1-5; D gene uncertain. Germline CDR1 reads LNHDA; CDR2 reads SQIVND (reference sequence). The V end was cut by 5 bases, the J end by 1 base, with 15 bases between. The CDR3 length is 16 residues. CDR3 sequence (DNA): TGTGCCAGTAGTCCCCGGCGAGGTGGGAGCAATCAGCCCCAGCATTTT. Its translation is CASSPRRGGSNQPQHF. The full variable domain, in which reference TRBV19 and TRBJ1-5 provide the parts outside the CDR3, is DGGITQSPKYLFRKEGQNVTLSCEQNLNHDAMYWYRQDPGQGLRLIYYSQIVNDFQKGDIAEGYSVSREKKESFPLTVTSAQKNPTAFYLCASSPRRGGSNQPQHFGDGTRLSIL.

This chain uses TRBV7-9 with TRBJ2-5, with 7 bases aligning to TRBD2. CDR1 is SEHNR, CDR2 FQNEAQ, per germline (reference sequence). The CDR3 has 13 amino acids. V lost 4 bases, J lost 7 bases, and 6 bases stayed unmatched. The CDR3: CASSSGWGGTQYF. The CDR3 DNA reads as TGTGCCAGCAGCTCCGGGTGGGGGGGGACCCAGTACTTC.

This clone has a handful of counts. The chain joins TRBV5-4 to TRBJ2-7; 7 nucleotides agree with TRBD1. Germline values: CDR1 SGHNT, CDR2 YYREEE (reference sequence). V lost 4 bases to trimming and J lost 6 bases; unmatched junction nucleotides: 1. The CDR3 spans 11 residues. CDR3 DNA sequence: TGTGCCAGCAGCGACAGGGTCGAGCAGTACTTC. It is translated as CASSDRVEQYF.

The chain uses TRBV5-1 and TRBJ2-2, with D perhaps TRBD2 (5 bases). The CDR3 totals 17 residues. Germline lookup yields CDR1 SGHRS and CDR2 YFSETQ. Trimming took off 4 bases at V and 4 bases at J, with 20 bases between the two ends. The CDR3 DNA is TGCGCCAGCAGCCTCGGAGGCGTCACGTACGTCACCGGGGAGCTGTTTTTT. Protein sequence: CASSLGGVTYVTGELFF.

The chain joins TRBV5-5 to TRBJ2-6; 8 bases map to TRBD1. The V gene's germline CDR1 is SGHKS and CDR2 YYEKEE (reference sequence). The CDR3 consists of 17 residues. V trimming: 0 bases; J trimming: 1 base; junction bases outside the gene matches: 3. The CDR3 loop reads CASSLAGGASGANVLTF. The CDR3 DNA sequence: TGTGCCAGCAGCTTGGCAGGGGGCGCTTCTGGGGCCAACGTCCTGACTTTC.

This chain connects TRBV5-4 to TRBJ1-1; perhaps TRBD1 as D (6 bases). Between the trimmed V and J ends, which lost 0 bases and 4 bases, there was a span of 10 bases. There are 14 residues in the CDR3. Germline V lookup: CDR1 SGHNT, CDR2 YYREEE (reference sequence). CDR3 in amino acids: CASSLEQGFTEAFF. The CDR3 DNA follows: TGTGCCAGCAGCTTGGAACAGGGCTTCACTGAAGCTTTCTTT.

The chain is built from TRBV7-8 and TRBJ1-2, with D possibly being TRBD1 (5 bases). CDR3 length: 15 amino acids. Germline V gene lookup returns CDR1 SGHVS and CDR2 FQNEAQ. Trimming took off 5 bases at V and 3 bases at J, with 16 bases between the two ends. The CDR3 sequence: CASSPRTRAHYGYTF. Here the CDR3 DNA reads TGTGCCAGCAGCCCTAGAACCAGGGCCCACTATGGCTACACCTTC.

As regards this clone: In the same sample, other DNA sequences code for this CDR3. In DNA form, the CDR3 reads TGCGCCAGCAGCTTACCGGGAACTAATGAAAAACTGTTTTTT. This codes for CASSLPGTNEKLFF. V is TRBV5-1 and J is TRBJ1-4, with D hard to call. This CDR3 spans 14 amino acids. Germline V lookup: CDR1 SGHRS, CDR2 YFSETQ. Trimming shortened V by 2 bases and J by 1 base, and 6 bases separated the two germline ends.

This clone was detected once. The genes are TRBV2 and TRBJ1-2; D perhaps matches TRBD1 (6 bases). The germline V and J ends were trimmed by 4 bases and 1 base, with 25 bases remaining between them. Germline V gene data show CDR1 as SNHLY and CDR2 as FYNNEI. CDR3 length equals 19 residues. The DNA for the CDR3 is TGTGCCAGCAGTGTAGGGATCTGGGACAAGGGATATCTTAACTATGGCTACACCTTC. Protein: CASSVGIWDKGYLNYGYTF. Variable domain in full (rest from reference TRBV2 and TRBJ1-2): EPEVTQTPSHQVTQMGQEVILRCVPISNHLYFYWYRQILGQKVEFLVSFYNNEISEKSEIFDDQFSVERPDGSNFTLKIRSTKLEDSAMYFCASSVGIWDKGYLNYGYTFGSGTRLTVV.

In regard to this clone: Other DNA sequences in the sample encode the same CDR3. The CDR3 sequence is CASSVAVAGVGETQYF. The CDR3 DNA sequence: TGTGCCAGCAGCGTAGCGGTAGCGGGAGTAGGGGAGACCCAGTACTTC. The J gene is TRBJ2-5, the V gene TRBV9; 9 bases line up with TRBD2. The CDR3 is 16 amino acids. Looked up from germline, CDR1 is SGDLS and CDR2 is YYNGEE. Trimming removed 0 bases from V and 5 bases from J; junction bases left unmatched: 8.

The chain couples TRBV10-3 to TRBJ2-7; TRBD1 agrees at 9 bases. Germline CDR1 reads ENHRY; CDR2 reads SYGVKD. CDR3 length equals 11 residues. The ends lost 9 bases at V and 7 bases at J; junction bases unmatched: 4. The CDR3 is CAIRQGGEQYF. CDR3 coding DNA: TGTGCCATTAGACAGGGGGGAGAGCAGTACTTC.

This clone was seen once. This chain joins TRBV11-3 and TRBJ2-3, with D possibly TRBD2 on 6 matching bases. The germline V and J ends were trimmed by 1 base and 11 bases, with 13 bases remaining between them. The CDR3 is 13 amino acids. Germline V gives CDR1 SGHNT, CDR2 YENEEA. In nucleotides, the CDR3 is TGTGCCAGCAGCTTAGCCCCCCGGGACTTGCAGTATTTT. Its protein is CASSLAPRDLQYF.

The J gene is TRBJ1-2, the V gene TRBV4-1, with D hard to call. Trimming took 4 bases from V and 1 from J, leaving 13 bases between them. The CDR3 covers 15 residues. Germline values: CDR1 MGHRA, CDR2 YSYEKL. CDR3 sequence reads: CASSPRDGDNYGYTF. The CDR3 DNA is TGCGCCAGCAGCCCGCGAGACGGGGATAACTATGGCTACACCTTC.

The V call is TRBV30, the J call TRBJ1-2, with D tentatively TRBD1 (6 bases). Trimming left V 3 bases short and J 7 bases short, with 15 bases between. The CDR3 consists of 13 residues. Germline V gene lookup returns CDR1 GTSNPN and CDR2 SVGIG (reference sequence). The CDR3 nucleotides are TGTGCCTGGAGCCCTCAGGGGTACGGTGGCTACACCTTC. It encodes CAWSPQGYGGYTF.

This clone has a handful of counts. The chain carries TRBV7-3 and TRBJ2-7; 10 nucleotides line up with TRBD2. This CDR3 has 13 amino acids. Trimming took 8 bases from V and 6 from J; bases not matched to a gene: 7. The germline V gene has CDR1 SGHTA and CDR2 FQGTGA. DNA of the CDR3: TGTGCCAGCGCCAGCGGGAGGGATAGCGAGCAGTACTTC. Protein sequence: CASASGRDSEQYF.

The V and J genes are TRBV14 and TRBJ1-5; D not resolved. Trimming removed 2 bases from V and 3 bases from J, with 5 bases in between. The V gene's germline CDR1 is SGHDN and CDR2 FVKESK. The CDR3 consists of 13 residues. CDR3 protein: CASSQQVNQPQHF. Written as DNA, the CDR3 is TGTGCCAGCAGCCAACAGGTCAATCAGCCCCAGCATTTT.